This T cell receptor (beta chain) was identified in a study of tissue T cells after allogeneic stem cell transplantation. General observations from the study: Tissue-detected TCR repertoire was only partly captured by blood and spleen T cells.

Comment on this clone: The antigen is undetermined. Gene names denote mouse genes. The read terminates 1 residue ahead of where the CDR3 ends, so the germline J gene completes it.

This table comes from immunoSEQ multiplex PCR, and its TCRdb copy is limited to in-frame clones, with some not included. This sample has some 48,000 clones, with around 66% found just once. Looked up from germline, CDR1 is FNHDT and CDR2 is SITEND (reference sequence). With V trimmed by 4 bases and J by 6 bases, 6 bases remained unmatched. This CDR3 spans 13 amino acids. The specimen was sorted cells pooled from one or two spleens. The clonotype comes from a pool of C57BL/6 mice in good health. The chain couples TRBV19 to TRBJ2-7; the match to TRBD1 covers 8 bases. CDR3 protein: CASSGDRGFEQYF. CDR3 DNA, as far as it was read: TGTGCCAGCAGTGGAGACAGGGGATTTGAACAGTAC.